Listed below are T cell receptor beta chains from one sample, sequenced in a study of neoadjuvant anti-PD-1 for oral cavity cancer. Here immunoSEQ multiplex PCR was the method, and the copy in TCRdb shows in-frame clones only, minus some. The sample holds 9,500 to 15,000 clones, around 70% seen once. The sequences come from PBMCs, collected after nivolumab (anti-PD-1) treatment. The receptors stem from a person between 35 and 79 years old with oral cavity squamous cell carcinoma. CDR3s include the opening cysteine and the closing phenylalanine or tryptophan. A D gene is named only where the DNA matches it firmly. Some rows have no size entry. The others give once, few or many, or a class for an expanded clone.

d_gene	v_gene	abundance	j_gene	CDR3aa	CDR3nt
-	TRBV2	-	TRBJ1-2	CASSEKWGRHYGYTF	TGTGCCAGCAGCGAGAAATGGGGCCGGCACTATGGCTACACCTTC
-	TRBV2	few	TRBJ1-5	CASSYSPNQPQHF	TGTGCCAGCAGTTACAGTCCAAATCAGCCCCAGCATTTT
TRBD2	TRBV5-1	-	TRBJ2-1	CASSLGTSGPNEQFF	TGCGCCAGCAGCTTGGGGACTAGCGGGCCCAATGAGCAGTTCTTC
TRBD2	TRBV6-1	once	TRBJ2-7	CASSAGTTYYEQYF	TGTGCCAGCAGTGCCGGGACTACTTACTACGAGCAGTACTTC
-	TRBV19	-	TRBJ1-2	CASSMGPTAPIGGYTF	TGTGCCAGTAGTATGGGTCCGACAGCCCCTATCGGTGGCTACACCTTC
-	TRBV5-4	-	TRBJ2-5	CASSLPAKETQYF	TGTGCCAGCAGCTTACCAGCTAAAGAGACCCAGTACTTC
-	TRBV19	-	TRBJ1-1	CASSIGVRNTEAFF	TGTGCCAGTAGTATCGGAGTTAGGAACACTGAAGCTTTCTTT
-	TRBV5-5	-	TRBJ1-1	CASSARPAKAFF	TGTGCCAGCAGCGCACGTCCGGCCAAAGCTTTCTTT
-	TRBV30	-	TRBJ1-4	CAWSVSVNNEKLFF	TGTGCCTGGAGTGTATCGGTAAATAATGAAAAACTGTTTTTT
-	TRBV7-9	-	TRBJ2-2	CASVSEGGIPANTGELFF	TGTGCCAGCGTCTCTGAGGGGGGAATCCCCGCGAACACCGGGGAGCTGTTTTTT
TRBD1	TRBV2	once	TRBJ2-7	CASAPPGTGIISYEQYF	TGTGCCAGTGCGCCCCCCGGGACAGGGATCATATCCTACGAGCAGTACTTC
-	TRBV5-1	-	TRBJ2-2	CASSLGRADTGELFF	TGCGCCAGCAGCTTAGGTCGGGCCGACACCGGGGAGCTGTTTTTT
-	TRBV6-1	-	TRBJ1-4	CASLGESVEKLFF	TGTGCCAGCTTGGGGGAATCGGTAGAAAAACTGTTTTTT
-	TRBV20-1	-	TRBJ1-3	CSASRGNTIYF	TGCAGTGCTAGCCGCGGAAACACCATATATTTT
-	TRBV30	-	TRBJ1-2	CAWSVGLRILRKGRANYGYTF	TGTGCCTGGAGTGTAGGGTTAAGAATCCTTAGGAAGGGACGTGCTAACTATGGCTACACCTTC
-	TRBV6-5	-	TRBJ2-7	CASSKPPGYEQYF	TGTGCCAGCTCGAAACCACCAGGCTACGAGCAGTACTTC
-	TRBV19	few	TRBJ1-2	CATSSDGNYGYTF	TGTGCCACCTCCTCTGACGGAAACTATGGCTACACCTTC
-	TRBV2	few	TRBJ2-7	CASSDGRGGYEQYF	TGTGCCAGCAGTGATGGCAGGGGCGGCTACGAGCAGTACTTC
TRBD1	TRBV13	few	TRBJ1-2	CASSSVQGLYGYTF	TGTGCCAGCAGCTCAGTACAGGGGTTGTATGGCTACACCTTC
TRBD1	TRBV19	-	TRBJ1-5	CASSINPGQGPRPQHF	TGTGCCAGTAGTATTAATCCGGGACAGGGGCCCCGGCCCCAGCATTTT
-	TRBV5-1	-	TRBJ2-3	CASSLPGRTDTQYF	TGCGCCAGCAGCTTGCCGGGGAGGACAGATACGCAGTATTTT
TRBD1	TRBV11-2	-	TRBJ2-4	CASSPLQGSKNIQYF	TGTGCCAGCAGCCCTCTACAGGGGTCCAAAAACATTCAGTACTTC
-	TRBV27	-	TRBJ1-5	CASSVGLQGQPQHF	TGTGCCAGCAGTGTGGGACTACAAGGGCAGCCCCAGCATTTT
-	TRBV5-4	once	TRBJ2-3	CASSLTGGRTDTQYF	TGTGCCAGCAGCCTGACGGGGGGCCGCACAGATACGCAGTATTTT
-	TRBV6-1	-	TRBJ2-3	CASIKDGADTQYF	TGTGCCAGCATCAAGGATGGGGCAGATACGCAGTATTTT
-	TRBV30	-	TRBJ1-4	CAWSSQRSTNEKLFF	TGTGCCTGGAGTTCTCAGAGATCAACTAATGAAAAACTGTTTTTT
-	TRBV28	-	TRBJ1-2	CACYGGGHGNLYGYTF	TGTGCCTGCTACGGGGGAGGGCACGGGAACCTCTATGGCTACACCTTC
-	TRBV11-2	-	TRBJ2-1	CASSSTRRYEQFF	TGTGCCAGCAGCTCGACCCGTCGCTATGAGCAGTTCTTC
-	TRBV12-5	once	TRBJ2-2	CASGLGAGELFF	TGTGCTAGTGGTTTGGGGGCCGGGGAGCTGTTTTTT
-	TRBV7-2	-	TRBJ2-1	CASSLESSYNEQFF	TGTGCCAGCAGCTTAGAGAGCTCCTACAATGAGCAGTTCTTC
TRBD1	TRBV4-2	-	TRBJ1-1	CASSEPGRGFTEAFF	TGTGCCAGCAGCGAACCCGGCAGGGGGTTCACTGAAGCTTTCTTT
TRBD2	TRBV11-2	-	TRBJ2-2	CASSTLSGRAGTGELFF	TGTGCCAGCAGCACCCTTAGCGGGAGGGCTGGCACCGGGGAGCTGTTTTTT
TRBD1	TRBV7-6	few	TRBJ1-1	CAALTGGSEAFF	TGTGCCGCACTGACAGGGGGATCTGAAGCTTTCTTT
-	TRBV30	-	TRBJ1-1	CARDGVNTEAFF	TGTGCCCGCGACGGGGTGAACACTGAAGCTTTCTTT
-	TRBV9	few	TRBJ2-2	CASSAGTGELFF	TGTGCCAGCAGCGCTGGAACCGGGGAGCTGTTTTTT
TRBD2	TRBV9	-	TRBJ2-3	CASSPTAGGLTDTQYF	TGTGCCAGCAGCCCGACCGCGGGGGGTCTCACAGATACGCAGTATTTT
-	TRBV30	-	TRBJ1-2	CAWSELAGQGYGYTF	TGTGCCTGGAGTGAGCTGGCAGGGCAAGGCTATGGCTACACCTTC
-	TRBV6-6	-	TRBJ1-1	CASSYAEKNTEAFF	TGTGCCAGCAGTTACGCCGAGAAAAACACTGAAGCTTTCTTT
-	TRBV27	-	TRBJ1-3	CATEGRRRTSGNTIYF	TGTGCCACCGAGGGGCGGCGGAGGACCTCTGGAAACACCATATATTTT
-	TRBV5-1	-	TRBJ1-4	CASSLEARATNEKLFF	TGCGCCAGCAGCTTGGAGGCGAGAGCAACTAATGAAAAACTGTTTTTT
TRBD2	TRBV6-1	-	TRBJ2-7	CASHSGGGLNEQYF	TGTGCCAGCCACTCGGGGGGTGGTCTCAACGAGCAGTACTTC
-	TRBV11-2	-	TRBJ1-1	CASSPLTHEAFF	TGTGCCAGCAGCCCACTGACACATGAAGCTTTCTTT
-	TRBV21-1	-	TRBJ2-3	CASSKTGGTDTQYF	TGTGCCAGCAGCAAGACGGGGGGCACAGATACGCAGTATTTT
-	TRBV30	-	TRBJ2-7	CAWSVLGYEQYF	TGTGCCTGGAGTGTACTGGGCTACGAGCAGTACTTC
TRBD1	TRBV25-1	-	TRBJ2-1	CASSHRDRDYNEQFF	TGTGCCAGCAGTCACCGGGACAGGGACTACAATGAGCAGTTCTTC
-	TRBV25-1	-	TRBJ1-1	CASCLGTEAFF	TGTGCCAGCTGTTTAGGCACTGAAGCTTTCTTT
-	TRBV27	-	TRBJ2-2	CASSFRSVTGELFF	TGTGCCAGCAGTTTTAGGTCCGTCACCGGGGAGCTGTTTTTT
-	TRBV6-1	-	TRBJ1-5	CASIEVVGMRWGSGQPQHF	TGTGCCAGCATTGAGGTCGTTGGGATGAGGTGGGGCTCGGGGCAGCCCCAGCATTTT
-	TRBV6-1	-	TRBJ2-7	CASRTGLLYEQYF	TGTGCCAGCAGGACGGGACTTCTCTACGAGCAGTACTTC
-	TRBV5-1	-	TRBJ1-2	CASSLLASYGYTF	TGCGCCAGCAGCTTGCTGGCCTCCTATGGCTACACCTTC
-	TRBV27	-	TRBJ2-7	CASSLGGYEQYF	TGTGCCAGCAGTTTAGGGGGGTACGAGCAGTACTTC
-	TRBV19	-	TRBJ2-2	CASSSGLASTGELFF	TGTGCCAGTAGTTCAGGTCTAGCGAGTACCGGGGAGCTGTTTTTT
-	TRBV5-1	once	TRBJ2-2	CASSLDVTPNAGELFF	TGCGCCAGCAGCTTGGATGTGACCCCTAACGCGGGGGAGCTGTTTTTT
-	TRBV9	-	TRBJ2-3	CASSVGEGDRTDTQYF	TGTGCCAGCAGCGTAGGGGAGGGGGATAGAACAGATACGCAGTATTTT
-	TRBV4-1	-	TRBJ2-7	CASSPAGISKHEQYF	TGCGCCAGCAGCCCCGCCGGGATCTCCAAGCACGAGCAGTACTTC